What follows is one TCR beta chain and its context. Its antigen is unidentified. Looked up from germline, CDR1 is SGHRS and CDR2 is YFSETQ. V gave up 4 bases and J gave up 6 bases; unmatched junction bases: 1. The CDR3 is 13 amino acids. These data originate in a study of radiation and T cells in renal cell carcinoma. Study-wide results and caveats: Baseline intratumoral clonotype presence is unknown without pretreatment biopsies. From baseline, blood top tumor clonotypes peaked at 2 weeks post-radiation.

The data were produced by immunoSEQ multiplex PCR, yet TCRdb's version contains in-frame clones alone and is incomplete. The sample includes approximately 80,000 clones, 80% to 90% of them seen just once. Documented time point: blood 4 weeks post-SBRT, at nephrectomy. This sample's treatment: 15 Gy SBRT to primary tumor, nephrectomy 4 weeks later. After SBRT, blood was collected at 2 and 4 weeks, plus baseline. The receptor was isolated from a woman between 65 and 79 years old with renal cell carcinoma. Sequenced here: blood, sampled from a patient whose treatment included radiotherapy and nephrectomy. The chain recombines TRBV5-1 with TRBJ2-4, with TRBD1 identical over 10 bases. The CDR3 region has the DNA TGCGCCAGCAGCCGGACAGGGGGAAACATTCAGTACTTC. It is translated as CASSRTGGNIQYF.